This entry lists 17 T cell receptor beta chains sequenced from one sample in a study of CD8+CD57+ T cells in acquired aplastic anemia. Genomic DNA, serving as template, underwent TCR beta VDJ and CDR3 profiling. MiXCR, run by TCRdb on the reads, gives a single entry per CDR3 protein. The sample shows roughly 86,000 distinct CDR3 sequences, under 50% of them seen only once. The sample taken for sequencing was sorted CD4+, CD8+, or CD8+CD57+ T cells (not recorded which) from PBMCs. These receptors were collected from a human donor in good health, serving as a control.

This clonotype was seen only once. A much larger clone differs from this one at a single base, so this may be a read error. The chain's CDR3 is CASSLYSNHGYTF. The CDR3 DNA is TGTGCCAGCAGCTTGTACTCTAACCATGGCTACACCTTC. This chain links TRBV5-4 with TRBJ1-2; D not resolved. The CDR3 has 13 residues. Germline lookup yields CDR1 SGHNT and CDR2 YYREEE (reference sequence).

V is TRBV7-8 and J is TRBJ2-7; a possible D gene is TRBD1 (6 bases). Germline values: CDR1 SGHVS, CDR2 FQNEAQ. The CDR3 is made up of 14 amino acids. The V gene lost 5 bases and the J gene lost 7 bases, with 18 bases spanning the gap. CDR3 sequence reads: CASSGGRDTLEQYF. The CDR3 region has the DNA TGTGCCAGCAGCGGAGGACGGGACACCCTGGAGCAGTACTTC.

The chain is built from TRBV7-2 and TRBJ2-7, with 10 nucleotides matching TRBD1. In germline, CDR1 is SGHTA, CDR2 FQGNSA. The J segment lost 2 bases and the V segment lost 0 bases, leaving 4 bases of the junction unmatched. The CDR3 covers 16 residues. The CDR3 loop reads CASSLASGTGAYEQYF. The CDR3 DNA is TGTGCCAGCAGCTTAGCCTCCGGGACAGGGGCCTACGAGCAGTACTTC.

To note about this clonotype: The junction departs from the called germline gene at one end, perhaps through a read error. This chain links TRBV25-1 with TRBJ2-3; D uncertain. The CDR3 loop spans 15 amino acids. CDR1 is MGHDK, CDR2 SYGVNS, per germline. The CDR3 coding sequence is TGTGCCATCAGTGAGATCGGCTCCCCCACAGATACGCAGTATTTT. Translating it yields CAISEIGSPTDTQYF.

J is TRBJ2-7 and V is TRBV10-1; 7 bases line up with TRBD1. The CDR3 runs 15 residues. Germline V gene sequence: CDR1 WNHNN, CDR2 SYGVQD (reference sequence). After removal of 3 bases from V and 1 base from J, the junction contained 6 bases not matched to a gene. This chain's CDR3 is CASSEPGTASYEQYF. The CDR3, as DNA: TGCGCCAGCAGTGAACCCGGGACAGCATCCTACGAGCAGTACTTC.

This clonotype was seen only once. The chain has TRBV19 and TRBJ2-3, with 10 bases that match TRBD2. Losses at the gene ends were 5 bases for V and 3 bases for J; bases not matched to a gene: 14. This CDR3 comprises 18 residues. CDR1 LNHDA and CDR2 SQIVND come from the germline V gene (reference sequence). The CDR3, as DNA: TGTGCCAGTAGTCTACTTAGCGGGGGGTCGTTAGGAACAGATACGCAGTATTTT. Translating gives CASSLLSGGSLGTDTQYF.

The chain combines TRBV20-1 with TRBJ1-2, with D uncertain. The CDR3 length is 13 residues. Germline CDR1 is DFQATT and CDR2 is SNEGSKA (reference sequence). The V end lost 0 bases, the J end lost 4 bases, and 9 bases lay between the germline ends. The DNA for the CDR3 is TGCAGTGCTAGAGATCAGGTTGGCTATGGCTACACCTTC. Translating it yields CSARDQVGYGYTF.

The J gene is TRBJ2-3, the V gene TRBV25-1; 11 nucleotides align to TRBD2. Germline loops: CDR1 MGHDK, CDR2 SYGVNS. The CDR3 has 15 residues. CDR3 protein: CATATLAGVTDTQYF. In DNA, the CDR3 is TGTGCAACGGCCACACTAGCGGGAGTCACAGATACGCAGTATTTT.

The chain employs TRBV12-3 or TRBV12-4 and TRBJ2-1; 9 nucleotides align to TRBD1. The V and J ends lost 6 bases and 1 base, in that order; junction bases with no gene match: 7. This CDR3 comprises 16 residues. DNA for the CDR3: TGTGCCAGCAGCTGGGGACAGGGAGAATCCTACAATGAGCAGTTCTTC. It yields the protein CASSWGQGESYNEQFF.

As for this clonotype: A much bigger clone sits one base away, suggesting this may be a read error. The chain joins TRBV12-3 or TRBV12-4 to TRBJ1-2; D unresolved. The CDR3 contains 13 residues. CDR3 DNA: TGTGCCAGCAGTCCTGGACGGCTCTATGACTACACCTTC. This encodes CASSPGRLYDYTF.

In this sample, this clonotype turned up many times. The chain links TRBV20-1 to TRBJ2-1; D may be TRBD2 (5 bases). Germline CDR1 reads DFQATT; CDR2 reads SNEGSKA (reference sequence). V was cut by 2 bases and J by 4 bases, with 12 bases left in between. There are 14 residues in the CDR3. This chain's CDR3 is CSARKAENYNEQFF. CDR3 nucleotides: TGCAGTGCTAGAAAAGCGGAAAATTACAATGAGCAGTTCTTC.

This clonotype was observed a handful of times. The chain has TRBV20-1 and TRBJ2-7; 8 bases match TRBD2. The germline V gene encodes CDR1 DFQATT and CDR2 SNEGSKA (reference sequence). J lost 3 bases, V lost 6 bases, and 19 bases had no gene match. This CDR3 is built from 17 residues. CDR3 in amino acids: CSASSGSDTGEDYEQYF. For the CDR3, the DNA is TGCAGTGCCTCCAGCGGGAGTGACACCGGGGAGGACTACGAGCAGTACTTC.

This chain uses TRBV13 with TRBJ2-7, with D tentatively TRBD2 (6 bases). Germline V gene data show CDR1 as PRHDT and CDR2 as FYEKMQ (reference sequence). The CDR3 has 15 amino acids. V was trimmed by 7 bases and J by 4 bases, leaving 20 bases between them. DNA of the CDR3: TGTGCCAGCACCACGTACCCGGGGGTGTATTACGAGCAGTACTTC. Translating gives CASTTYPGVYYEQYF.

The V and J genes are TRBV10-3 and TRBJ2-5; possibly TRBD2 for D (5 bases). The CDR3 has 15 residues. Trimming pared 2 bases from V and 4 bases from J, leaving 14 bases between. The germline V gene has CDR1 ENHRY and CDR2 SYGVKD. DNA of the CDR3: TGTGCCATCAGTGAGCGCGCGGTTGCGGGAGAGACCCAGTACTTC. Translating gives CAISERAVAGETQYF.

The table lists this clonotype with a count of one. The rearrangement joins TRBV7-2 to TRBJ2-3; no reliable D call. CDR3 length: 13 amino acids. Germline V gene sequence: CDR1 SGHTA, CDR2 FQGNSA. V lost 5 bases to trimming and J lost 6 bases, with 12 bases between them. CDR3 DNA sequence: TGTGCCAGCAGCCCCACTTTCGTGGATACGCAGTATTTT. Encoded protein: CASSPTFVDTQYF.

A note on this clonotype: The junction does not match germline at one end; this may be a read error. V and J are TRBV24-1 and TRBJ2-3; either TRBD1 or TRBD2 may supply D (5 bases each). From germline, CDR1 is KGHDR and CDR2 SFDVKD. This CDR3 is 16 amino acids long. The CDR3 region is CATSGGRDGSIDTQYF. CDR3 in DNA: TGTGCCACCAGTGGAGGCCGGGACGGAAGCATAGATACGCAGTATTTT.

For the CDR3, the DNA is TGCAGCGTTGACAGGGGGCTAGATACGCAGTATTTT. Protein sequence: CSVDRGLDTQYF. The rearrangement links TRBV29-1 to TRBJ2-3; 8 bases align to TRBD1. CDR3 length equals 12 residues. After removal of 3 bases from V and 5 bases from J, the junction contained 1 base not matched to a gene. Per the germline V gene, CDR1 is SQVTM and CDR2 is ANQGSEA.